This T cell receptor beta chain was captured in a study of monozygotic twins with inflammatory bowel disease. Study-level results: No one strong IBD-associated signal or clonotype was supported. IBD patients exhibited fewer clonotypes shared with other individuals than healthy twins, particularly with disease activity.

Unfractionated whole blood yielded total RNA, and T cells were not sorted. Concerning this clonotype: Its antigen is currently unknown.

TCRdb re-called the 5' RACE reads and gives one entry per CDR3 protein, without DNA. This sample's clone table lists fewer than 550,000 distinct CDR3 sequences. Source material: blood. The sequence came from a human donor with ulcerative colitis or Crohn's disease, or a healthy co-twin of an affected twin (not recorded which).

The CDR3 reads CASSPPPGPGNEQFF. The chain is built from TRBV18 and TRBJ2-1; TCRdb picks TRBD1, but there is no DNA to check that call. Germline V lookup: CDR1 KGHSH, CDR2 LQKENI. This CDR3 spans 15 amino acids.